The 9 T cell receptor beta chains below were found in one sample sequenced in a study of cytomegalovirus exposure and HLA in healthy donors (dated by TCRdb to 2016 to 2017). The method behind the library was the immunoSEQ multiplex PCR assay. The immuneACCESS repertoire file appears here via TCRdb, limited to in-frame rearrangements. These files lack a portion of the clones; in checked studies, under half of the deficit traces to unresolved V genes, and the cause of the others is not known. The sample includes about 190,000 clones, with about 84% observed a single time. The top ten hold more than 1.4% of the sample. The sample consisted of PBMCs. These receptor sequences come from a woman aged 18-29 years in good health and CMV-seronegative.

The chain employs TRBV5-1 and TRBJ2-1, with TRBD2 identical over 7 bases. The CDR3 loop spans 14 amino acids. J was trimmed by 9 bases and V by 4 bases; bases with no gene match: 10. Per the germline V gene, CDR1 is SGHRS and CDR2 is YFSETQ. The CDR3 loop reads CASSLRDYDGEQFF. CDR3 sequence (DNA): TGCGCCAGCAGCCTCCGGGACTATGATGGTGAGCAGTTCTTC.

J is TRBJ2-4 and V is TRBV5-1, with a weak D call TRBD2 (6 bases). Germline CDR1 and CDR2: SGHRS and YFSETQ. This CDR3 has 16 amino acids. Trimming removed 3 bases at V and 4 bases at J, with 17 bases between. Written as DNA, the CDR3 is TGCGCCAGCAGCTCCCCTGCCGGGACTGCAAAAAACATTCAGTACTTC. Its protein is CASSSPAGTAKNIQYF.

The chain has TRBV11-2 and TRBJ2-2, with D perhaps TRBD1 (6 bases). V was trimmed by 1 base and J by 3 bases, leaving 15 bases between them. The length of the CDR3 is 17 residues. Per germline, CDR1 SGHAT and CDR2 FQNNGV. The CDR3 nucleotides read TGTGCCAGCAGCTTAGCATGGGGGCGGTCCCACACCGGGGAGCTGTTTTTT. Amino acids: CASSLAWGRSHTGELFF.

V is TRBV27 and J is TRBJ2-1; tentatively, D is TRBD2 (5 bases). CDR3 size: 16 residues. V was cut by 6 bases and J by 4 bases, with 19 bases left in between. Germline CDR1 reads MNHEY; CDR2 reads SMNVEV (reference sequence). Here the CDR3 DNA reads TGTGCCAGCAGCCTACGGGATCGGGTTGCTTACAATGAGCAGTTCTTC. It encodes CASSLRDRVAYNEQFF.

Only a few counts were recorded for this clone. This chain links TRBV2 with TRBJ1-1; D is unresolved. V shed 0 bases and J shed 6 bases, with 11 bases lying between them. Germline CDR1 SNHLY, CDR2 FYNNEI. The CDR3 extends over 14 amino acids. The CDR3 spells CASSEAAGSAEAFF. The CDR3 bases are TGTGCCAGCAGTGAAGCGGCGGGATCTGCTGAAGCTTTCTTT.

V gene TRBV9 combines with J gene TRBJ1-4, with a possible D match to TRBD1 (5 bases). The CDR3 length is 19 residues. Trimming left V 4 bases short and J 5 bases short, with 27 bases between. Germline CDR1 SGDLS, CDR2 YYNGEE. CDR3: CASSPGPGDGSIPNEKLFF. The CDR3, as DNA: TGTGCCAGCAGCCCCGGCCCGGGGGACGGTTCAATACCGAATGAAAAACTGTTTTTT.

The rearrangement uses TRBV5-1 and TRBJ1-1, with 8 bases lining up with TRBD1. Germline V gene sequence: CDR1 SGHRS, CDR2 YFSETQ. The J segment lost 6 bases and the V segment lost 0 bases, leaving 16 bases of the junction unmatched. The CDR3 sequence is 18 residues long. DNA of the CDR3: TGCGCCAGCAGCTTGGTACAGGGGGGTTATGGTAAGGACGCTGAAGCTTTCTTT. This codes for CASSLVQGGYGKDAEAFF.

The chain employs TRBV14 and TRBJ1-1; D gene unclear. Germline V gene data show CDR1 as SGHDN and CDR2 as FVKESK. This CDR3 has 14 amino acids. Trimming cost V 3 bases and J 2 bases, with 10 bases left between them. The CDR3 region is CASSHRGANTEAFF. The CDR3 nucleotides read TGTGCCAGCAGCCATCGGGGTGCTAACACTGAAGCTTTCTTT.

This sequence joins TRBV4-1 and TRBJ2-7, with a tentative D call TRBD1 (6 bases). The CDR3 length is 14 residues. Per germline, CDR1 MGHRA and CDR2 YSYEKL. Trimming pared 2 bases from V and 3 bases from J, leaving 11 bases between. CDR3 sequence reads: CASSQPQGSYEQYF. As DNA, the CDR3 is TGCGCCAGCAGCCAACCCCAGGGGAGCTACGAGCAGTACTTC.